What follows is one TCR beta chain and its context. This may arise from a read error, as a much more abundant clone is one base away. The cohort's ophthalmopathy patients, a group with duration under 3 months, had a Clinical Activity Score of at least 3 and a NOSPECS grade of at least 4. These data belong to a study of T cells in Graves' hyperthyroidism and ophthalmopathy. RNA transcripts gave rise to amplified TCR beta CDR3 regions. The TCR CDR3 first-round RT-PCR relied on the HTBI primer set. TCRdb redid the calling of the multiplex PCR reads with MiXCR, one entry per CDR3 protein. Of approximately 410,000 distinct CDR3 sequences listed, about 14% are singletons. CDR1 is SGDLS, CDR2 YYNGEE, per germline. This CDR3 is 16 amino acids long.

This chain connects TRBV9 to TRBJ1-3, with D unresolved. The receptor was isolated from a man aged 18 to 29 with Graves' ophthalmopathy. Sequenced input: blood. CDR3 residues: CAGSVAVPRSGNTIYF. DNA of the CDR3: TGTGCCGGCAGCGTAGCGGTACCCAGGAGCGGAAACACCATATATTTT.